The next 9 T cell receptor beta chains were all read from a single sample in a study of cytomegalovirus exposure and HLA in healthy donors. The PCR used 60 Vbeta and 13 Jbeta primers. The repertoire was sequenced with immunoSEQ multiplex PCR; TCRdb's copy has only in-frame clones and lacks some. Of more than 65,000 clones listed, around 70% are singletons. Sequencing was carried out using PBMCs. These receptors were collected from a woman aged 50 to 60 in good health and CMV-seropositive.

V and J are TRBV4-1 and TRBJ1-6; D call uncertain. The CDR3 loop spans 14 amino acids. V was shortened by 5 bases and J by 6 bases, with 11 bases between the two germline ends. Germline V gene data show CDR1 as MGHRA and CDR2 as YSYEKL. DNA of the CDR3: TGCGCCAGCAGCTCAGTACAGTCTAATTCACCCCTCCACTTT. It specifies CASSSVQSNSPLHF.

V usage is TRBV18 and J usage is TRBJ2-1; 14 bases match TRBD2. The germline gives CDR1 KGHSH, CDR2 LQKENI. J gave up 9 bases and V 3 bases, and 4 bases lay outside the gene matches. The CDR3 spans 15 residues. The CDR3 sequence: CASSPGTSGRGEQFF. The CDR3 coding sequence is TGTGCCAGCTCACCCGGGACTAGCGGGAGAGGTGAGCAGTTCTTC.

Only one count was recorded for this clone. This chain uses TRBV4-2 with TRBJ2-5; 9 bases match TRBD2. The CDR3 length is 16 residues. The V gene's germline CDR1 is LGHNA and CDR2 YNFKEQ. V shed 4 bases, J shed 5 bases, and the junction held 11 bases outside the gene matches. The CDR3 is CASSPWREGRGETQYF. The DNA of the CDR3 is TGTGCCAGCAGCCCTTGGCGGGAGGGCAGGGGGGAGACCCAGTACTTC.

The V call is TRBV6-6, the J call TRBJ1-2; 8 positions agree with TRBD1. CDR1 is MNHNY, CDR2 SVGAGI, per germline (reference sequence). The CDR3 extends over 15 amino acids. Losses at the gene ends were 2 bases for V and 8 bases for J; bases not matched to a gene: 10. DNA of the CDR3: TGTGCCAGCAGTTACGGGCAGGGGGCGACGAGAGGCTACACCTTC. It is translated as CASSYGQGATRGYTF.

This sequence joins TRBV19 and TRBJ2-2, with D tentatively TRBD2 (5 bases). V lost 4 bases and J 0 bases, leaving 9 bases between the germline ends. From germline, CDR1 is LNHDA and CDR2 SQIVND (reference sequence). The CDR3 covers 15 residues. The CDR3 loop is CASSTGRANTGELFF. Here the CDR3 DNA reads TGTGCCAGTAGTACGGGAAGAGCGAACACCGGGGAGCTGTTTTTT.

The rearrangement uses TRBV28 and TRBJ1-1; TRBD1 matches at 10 bases. CDR3 size: 14 residues. Germline values: CDR1 MDHEN, CDR2 SYDVKM. J was trimmed by 5 bases and V by 3 bases; bases with no gene match: 3. CDR3 nucleotides: TGTGCCAGCAGTTTGGGACAGGGGATAACTGAAGCTTTCTTT. Its protein product is CASSLGQGITEAFF.

V and J are TRBV6-1 and TRBJ2-3; 8 bases match TRBD2. With V trimmed by 8 bases and J by 1 base, 5 bases remained unmatched. The germline V gene encodes CDR1 MNHNS and CDR2 SASEGT. The CDR3 has 14 residues. In nucleotides, the CDR3 is TGTGCCAGCTTCCCGGGGGGGCGCACAGATACGCAGTATTTT. Translated, it gives CASFPGGRTDTQYF.

V usage is TRBV19 and J usage is TRBJ1-1; TRBD1 agrees at 9 bases. The CDR3 length is 16 residues. Germline CDR1 LNHDA, CDR2 SQIVND (reference sequence). V lost 1 base, J lost 5 bases, and 8 bases stayed unmatched. The CDR3 loop is CASSIVRTGASTEAFF. The CDR3 DNA follows: TGTGCCAGTAGTATAGTCCGGACAGGGGCGTCGACTGAAGCTTTCTTT. Full variable domain (rest looked up from reference TRBV19 and TRBJ1-1): DGGITQSPKYLFRKEGQNVTLSCEQNLNHDAMYWYRQDPGQGLRLIYYSQIVNDFQKGDIAEGYSVSREKKESFPLTVTSAQKNPTAFYLCASSIVRTGASTEAFFGQGTRLTVV.

The genes are TRBV20-1 and TRBJ2-5, with TRBD2 matching 9 bases. Germline lookup yields CDR1 DFQATT and CDR2 SNEGSKA (reference sequence). The trim removed 3 bases at V and 7 bases at J, leaving 0 bases unmatched. CDR3 length equals 11 residues. The CDR3 protein is CSARTSGTQYF. In nucleotides, the CDR3 is TGCAGTGCTAGGACTAGCGGGACCCAGTACTTC.